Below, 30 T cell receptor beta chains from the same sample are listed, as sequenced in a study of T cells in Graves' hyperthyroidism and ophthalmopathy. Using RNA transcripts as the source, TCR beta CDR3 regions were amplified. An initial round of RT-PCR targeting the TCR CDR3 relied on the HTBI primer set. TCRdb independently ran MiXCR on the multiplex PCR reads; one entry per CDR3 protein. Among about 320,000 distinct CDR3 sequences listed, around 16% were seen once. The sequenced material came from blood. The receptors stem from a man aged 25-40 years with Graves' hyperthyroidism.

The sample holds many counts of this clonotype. This CDR3 reads CASSFRWLGVVGYGYTF. CDR3 sequence (DNA): TGTGCCAGCAGCTTCCGCTGGCTCGGGGTGGTCGGCTATGGCTACACCTTC. The chain combines TRBV11-1 with TRBJ1-2, with D unclear. V was shortened by 3 bases and J by 4 bases, with 21 bases between the two germline ends. Looked up from germline, CDR1 is SGHAT and CDR2 is FQDESV (reference sequence). This CDR3 has 17 residues.

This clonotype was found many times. In DNA form, the CDR3 reads TGTGCCTCCGTAGACAGCCTGAACACTGAAGCTTTCTTT. This sequence encodes CASVDSLNTEAFF. This chain links TRBV28 with TRBJ1-1, with a weak D call TRBD1 (5 bases). CDR3 length: 13 amino acids. CDR1 is MDHEN and CDR2 is SYDVKM in the germline V gene. The V end was cut by 11 bases, the J end by 0 bases, with 13 bases between. The complete variable domain, with remaining parts taken from reference TRBV28 and TRBJ1-1, reads DVKVTQSSRYLVKRTGEKVFLECVQDMDHENMFWYRQDPGLGLRLIYFSYDVKMKEKGDIPEGYSVSREKKERFSLILESASTNQTSMYLCASVDSLNTEAFFGQGTRLTVV.

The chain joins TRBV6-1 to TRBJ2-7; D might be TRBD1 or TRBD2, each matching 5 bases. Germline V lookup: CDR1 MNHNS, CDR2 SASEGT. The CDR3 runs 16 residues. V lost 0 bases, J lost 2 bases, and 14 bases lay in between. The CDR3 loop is CASSEAAGTPTYEQYF. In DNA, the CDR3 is TGTGCCAGCAGTGAAGCGGCCGGGACCCCCACCTACGAGCAGTACTTC.

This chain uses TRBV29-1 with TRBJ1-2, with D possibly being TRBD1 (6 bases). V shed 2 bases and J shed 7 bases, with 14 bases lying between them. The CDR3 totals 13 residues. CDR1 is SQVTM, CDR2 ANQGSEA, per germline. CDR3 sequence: CSVETLRGGGYTF. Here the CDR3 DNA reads TGCAGCGTTGAAACATTAAGGGGGGGTGGCTACACCTTC.

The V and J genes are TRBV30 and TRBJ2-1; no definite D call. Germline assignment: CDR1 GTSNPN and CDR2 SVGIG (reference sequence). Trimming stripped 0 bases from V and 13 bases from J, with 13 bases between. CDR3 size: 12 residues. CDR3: CAWSVQGQGQFF. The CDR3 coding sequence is TGTGCCTGGAGTGTTCAAGGTCAAGGTCAGTTCTTC.

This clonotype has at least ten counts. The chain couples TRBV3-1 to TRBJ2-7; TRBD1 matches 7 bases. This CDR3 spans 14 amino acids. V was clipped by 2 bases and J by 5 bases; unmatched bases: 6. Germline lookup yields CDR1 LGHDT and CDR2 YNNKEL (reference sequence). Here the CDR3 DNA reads TGTGCCAGCAGCCAAATGACAGGGTCCAACGAGCAGTACTTC. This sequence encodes CASSQMTGSNEQYF.

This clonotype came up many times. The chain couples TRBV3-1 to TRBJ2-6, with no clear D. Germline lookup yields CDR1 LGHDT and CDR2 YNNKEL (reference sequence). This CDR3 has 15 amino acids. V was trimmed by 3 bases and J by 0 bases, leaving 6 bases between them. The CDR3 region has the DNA TGTGCCAGCAGCCAGGTGTCCTCTGGGGCCAACGTCCTGACTTTC. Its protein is CASSQVSSGANVLTF. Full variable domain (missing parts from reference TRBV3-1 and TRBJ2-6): DTAVSQTPKYLVTQMGNDKSIKCEQNLGHDTMYWYKQDSKKFLKIMFSYNNKELIINETVPNRFSPKSPDKAHLNLHINSLELGDSAVYFCASSQVSSGANVLTFGAGSRLTVL.

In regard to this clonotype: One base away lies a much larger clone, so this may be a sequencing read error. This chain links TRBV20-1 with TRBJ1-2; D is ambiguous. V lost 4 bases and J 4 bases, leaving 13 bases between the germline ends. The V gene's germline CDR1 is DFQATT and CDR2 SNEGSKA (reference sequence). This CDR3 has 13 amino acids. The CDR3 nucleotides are TGCAGTGCTACCCCGGGGAACGGCTATGGCTACACCTTC. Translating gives CSATPGNGYGYTF.

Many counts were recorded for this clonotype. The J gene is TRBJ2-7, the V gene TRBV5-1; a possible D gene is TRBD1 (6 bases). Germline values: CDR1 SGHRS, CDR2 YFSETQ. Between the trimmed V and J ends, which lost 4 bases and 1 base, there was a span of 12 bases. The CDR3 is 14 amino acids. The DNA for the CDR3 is TGCGCCAGCAGCAATCCCCAGGGGTCCTACGAGCAGTACTTC. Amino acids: CASSNPQGSYEQYF.

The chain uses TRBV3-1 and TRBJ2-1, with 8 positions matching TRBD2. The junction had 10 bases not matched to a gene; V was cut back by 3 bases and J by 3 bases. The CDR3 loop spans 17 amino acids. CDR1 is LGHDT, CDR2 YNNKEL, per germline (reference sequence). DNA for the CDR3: TGTGCCAGCAGCCACCCTATCTGGCGGGAGGACTACAATGAGCAGTTCTTC. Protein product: CASSHPIWREDYNEQFF.

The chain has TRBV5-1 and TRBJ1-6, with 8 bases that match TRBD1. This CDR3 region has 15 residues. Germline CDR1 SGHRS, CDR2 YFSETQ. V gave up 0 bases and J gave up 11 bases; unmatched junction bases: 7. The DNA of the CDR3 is TGCGCCAGCAGCTTGGAGTCGGCAGGGGGCACACCCCTCCACTTT. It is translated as CASSLESAGGTPLHF.

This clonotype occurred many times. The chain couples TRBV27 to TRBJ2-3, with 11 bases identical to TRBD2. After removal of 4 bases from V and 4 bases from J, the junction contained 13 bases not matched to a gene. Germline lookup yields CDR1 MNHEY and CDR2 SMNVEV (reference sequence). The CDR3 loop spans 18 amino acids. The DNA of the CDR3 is TGTGCCAGCAGTTCCCTCTCTCTAGCGGGAGGTAGGGCAGATACGCAGTATTTT. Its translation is CASSSLSLAGGRADTQYF.

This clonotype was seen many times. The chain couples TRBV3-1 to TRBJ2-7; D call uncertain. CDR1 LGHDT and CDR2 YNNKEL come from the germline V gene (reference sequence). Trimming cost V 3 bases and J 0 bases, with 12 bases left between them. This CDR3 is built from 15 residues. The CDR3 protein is CASSHHSGSSYEQYF. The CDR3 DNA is TGTGCCAGCAGCCATCATTCAGGAAGCTCCTACGAGCAGTACTTC.

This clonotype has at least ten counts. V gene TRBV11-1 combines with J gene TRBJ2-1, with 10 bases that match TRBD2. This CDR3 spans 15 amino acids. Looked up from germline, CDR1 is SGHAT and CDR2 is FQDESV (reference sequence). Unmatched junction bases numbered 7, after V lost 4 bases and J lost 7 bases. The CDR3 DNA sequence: TGTGCCAGCAGCTACGGACTAGCGGAAAGAAATGAGCAGTTCTTC. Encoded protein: CASSYGLAERNEQFF.

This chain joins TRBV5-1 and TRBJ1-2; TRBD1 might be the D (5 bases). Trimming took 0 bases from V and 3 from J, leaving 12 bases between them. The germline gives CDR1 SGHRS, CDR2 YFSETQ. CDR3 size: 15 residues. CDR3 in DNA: TGCGCCAGCAGCTTGGCCCTTGACAGAGACTATGGCTACACCTTC. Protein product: CASSLALDRDYGYTF.

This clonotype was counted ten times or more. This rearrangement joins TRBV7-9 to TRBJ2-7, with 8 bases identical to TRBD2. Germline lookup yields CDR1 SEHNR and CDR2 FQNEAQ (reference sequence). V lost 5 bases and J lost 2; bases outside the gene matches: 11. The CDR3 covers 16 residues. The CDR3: CASSLAQREKTYEQYF. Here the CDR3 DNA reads TGTGCCAGCAGCCTTGCCCAGCGGGAGAAAACCTACGAGCAGTACTTC.

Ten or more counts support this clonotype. CDR3 nucleotide sequence: TGTGCCACCAGTCCATTTCGGGAGCGCACCGGGGAGCTGTTTTTT. Residues: CATSPFRERTGELFF. This chain joins TRBV24-1 and TRBJ2-2, with D tentatively TRBD2 (6 bases). CDR3 size: 15 residues. Germline V gives CDR1 KGHDR, CDR2 SFDVKD. Trimming pared 6 bases from V and 4 bases from J, leaving 14 bases between.

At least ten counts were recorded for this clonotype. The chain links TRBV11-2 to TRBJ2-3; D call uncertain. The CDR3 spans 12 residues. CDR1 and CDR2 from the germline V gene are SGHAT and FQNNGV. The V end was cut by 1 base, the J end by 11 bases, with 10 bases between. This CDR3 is CASSLVLDGQYF. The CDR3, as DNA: TGTGCCAGCAGCTTAGTGCTAGATGGGCAGTATTTT.

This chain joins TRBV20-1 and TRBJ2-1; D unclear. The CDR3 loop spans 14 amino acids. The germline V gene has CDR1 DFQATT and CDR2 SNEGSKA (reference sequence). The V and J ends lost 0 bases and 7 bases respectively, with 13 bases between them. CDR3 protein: CSAREVMAANEQFF. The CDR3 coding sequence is TGCAGTGCTAGAGAAGTTATGGCAGCAAATGAGCAGTTCTTC.

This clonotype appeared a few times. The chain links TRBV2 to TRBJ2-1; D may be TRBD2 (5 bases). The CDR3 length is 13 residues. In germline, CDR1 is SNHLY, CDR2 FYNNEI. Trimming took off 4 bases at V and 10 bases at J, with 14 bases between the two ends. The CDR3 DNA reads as TGTGCCAGCAGTGGATTCGTGGGCGGGGAGCAGTTCTTC. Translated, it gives CASSGFVGGEQFF.

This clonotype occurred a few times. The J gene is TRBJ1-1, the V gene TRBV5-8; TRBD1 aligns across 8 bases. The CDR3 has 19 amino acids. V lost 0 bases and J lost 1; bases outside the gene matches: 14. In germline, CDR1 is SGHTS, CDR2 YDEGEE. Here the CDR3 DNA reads TGTGCCAGCAGCTTGGTTTGGCAGGGGGCAAGACAGAGGAACACTGAAGCTTTCTTT. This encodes CASSLVWQGARQRNTEAFF. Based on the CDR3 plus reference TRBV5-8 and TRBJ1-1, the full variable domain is EAGVTQSPTHLIKTRGQQATLRCSPISGHTSVYWYQQALGLGLQFLLWYDEGEERNRGNFPPRFSGRQFPNYSSELNVNALELEDSALYLCASSLVWQGARQRNTEAFFGQGTRLTVV.

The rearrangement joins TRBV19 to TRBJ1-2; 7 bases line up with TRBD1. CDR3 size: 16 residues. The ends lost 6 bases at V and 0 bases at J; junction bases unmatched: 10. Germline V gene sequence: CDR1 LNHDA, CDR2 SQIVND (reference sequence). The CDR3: CASRKSRDRANYGYTF. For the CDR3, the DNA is TGTGCCAGTAGAAAGTCTAGGGACAGAGCTAACTATGGCTACACCTTC.

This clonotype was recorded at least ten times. CDR3 in DNA: TGCGCCAGCAGCTTGATCCGGGGAGGCGAGCAGTACTTC. Residues: CASSLIRGGEQYF. The J gene is TRBJ2-7, the V gene TRBV5-1, with D maybe TRBD2 (6 bases). The germline CDR1 and CDR2 sequences are SGHRS and YFSETQ. V lost 1 base and J lost 6, with 11 bases in between. The CDR3 contains 13 residues.

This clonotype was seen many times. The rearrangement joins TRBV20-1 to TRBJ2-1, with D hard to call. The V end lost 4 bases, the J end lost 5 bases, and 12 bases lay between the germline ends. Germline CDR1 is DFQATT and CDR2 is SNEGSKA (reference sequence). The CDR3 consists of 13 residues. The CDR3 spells CSANLPRDNEQFF. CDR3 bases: TGCAGTGCTAACCTACCTAGAGACAATGAGCAGTTCTTC.

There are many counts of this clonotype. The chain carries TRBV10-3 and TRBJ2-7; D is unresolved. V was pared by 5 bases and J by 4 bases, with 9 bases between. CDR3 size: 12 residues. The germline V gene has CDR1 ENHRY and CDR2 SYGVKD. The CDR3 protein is CAISLDGYEQYF. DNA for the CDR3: TGTGCCATCAGTCTCGACGGTTACGAGCAGTACTTC.

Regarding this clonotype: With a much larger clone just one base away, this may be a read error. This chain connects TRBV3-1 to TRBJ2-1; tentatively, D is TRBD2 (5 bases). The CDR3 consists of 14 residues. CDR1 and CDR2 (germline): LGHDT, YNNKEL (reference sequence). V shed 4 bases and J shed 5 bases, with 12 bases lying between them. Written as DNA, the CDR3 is TGTGCCAGCAGCCTTCGGACTGTCGACAATGAGCAGTTCTTC. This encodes CASSLRTVDNEQFF.

The CDR3 loop reads CSARGVVAGITDTQYF. The CDR3 bases are TGCAGTGCTAGAGGGGTAGTTGCAGGGATCACAGATACGCAGTATTTT. The V gene is TRBV20-1, the J gene TRBJ2-3; a weak D match, TRBD1 (5 bases). Looked up from germline, CDR1 is DFQATT and CDR2 is SNEGSKA (reference sequence). Trimming pared 1 base from V and 2 bases from J, leaving 16 bases between. The CDR3 loop spans 16 amino acids.

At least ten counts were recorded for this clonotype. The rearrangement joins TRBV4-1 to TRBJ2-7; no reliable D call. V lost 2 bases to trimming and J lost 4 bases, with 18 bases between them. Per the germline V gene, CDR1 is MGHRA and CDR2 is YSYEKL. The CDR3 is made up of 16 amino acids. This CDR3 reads CASSQYRDPRVYEQYF. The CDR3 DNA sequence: TGCGCCAGCAGCCAATATCGAGACCCTCGGGTATACGAGCAGTACTTC.

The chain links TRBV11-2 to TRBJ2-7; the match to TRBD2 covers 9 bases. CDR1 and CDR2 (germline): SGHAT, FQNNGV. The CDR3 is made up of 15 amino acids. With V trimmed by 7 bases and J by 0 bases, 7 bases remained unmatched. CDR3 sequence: CASNHLSGSSYEQYF. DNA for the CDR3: TGTGCCAGCAACCACCTTAGCGGGAGCTCCTACGAGCAGTACTTC.

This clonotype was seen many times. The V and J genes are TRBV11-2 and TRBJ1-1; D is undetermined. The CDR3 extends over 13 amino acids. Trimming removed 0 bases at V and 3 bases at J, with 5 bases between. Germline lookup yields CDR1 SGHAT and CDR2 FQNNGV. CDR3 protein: CASSLDSDTEAFF. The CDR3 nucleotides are TGTGCCAGCAGCTTAGATTCGGACACTGAAGCTTTCTTT. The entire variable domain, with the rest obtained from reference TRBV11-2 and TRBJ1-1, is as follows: EAGVAQSPRYKIIEKRQSVAFWCNPISGHATLYWYQQILGQGPKLLIQFQNNGVVDDSQLPKDRFSAERLKGVDSTLKIQPAKLEDSAVYLCASSLDSDTEAFFGQGTRLTVV.